One sample yielded the 21 T cell receptor beta chains listed below, sequenced in a study of post-analysis software for immune sequencing data. Unique-molecular-identifier-tagged TCR beta cDNA libraries were used. From the PCR reads, TCRdb called clonotypes with MiXCR, one entry per CDR3 protein. The data show some 260,000 distinct CDR3 sequences, with 36% seen just once and under 5.5% held by the top ten. The antigens of these receptors remain unknown. Study results and limitations: Higher frequency in patients than in controls was seen for about 5 TRBV segments, with TRBV5-6, TRBV5-1 and TRBV20-1 among them.

The sequencing sample was made of blood. Receptors were obtained from a girl between 5 and 17 years old with multiple sclerosis.

As to this clonotype: A much larger clonotype is one base distant, so this may be a read error. V is TRBV24-1 and J is TRBJ2-1; 10 bases align to TRBD2. Near its end, the DNA agrees better with TRBJ2-7, so the J call may be wrong. From germline, CDR1 is KGHDR and CDR2 SFDVKD. The CDR3 is 18 residues long. The CDR3 nucleotides are TGTGCCACCAGTGATAGAAGCGGGAGGGACAGCTCCTACAATGAGCAGTACTTC. It encodes CATSDRSGRDSSYNEQYF.

This clonotype was seen ten or more times. This chain uses TRBV27 with TRBJ2-1; 9 nucleotides align to TRBD1. Germline trimming cut 5 bases from V and 4 bases from J; bases unmatched to any gene: 6. This CDR3 contains 15 residues. Looked up from germline, CDR1 is MNHEY and CDR2 is SMNVEV (reference sequence). The CDR3 protein is CASSPRDREYNEQFF. The CDR3 nucleotides are TGTGCCAGCAGTCCCCGGGACAGGGAATACAATGAGCAGTTCTTC.

This clonotype was observed once. The gene calls are TRBV10-3 and TRBJ2-4; D is uncertain. Germline CDR1 and CDR2: ENHRY and SYGVKD. V lost 0 bases, J lost 13 bases, and 10 bases lay in between. There are 12 residues in the CDR3. The CDR3 loop is CAISESSREQYF. The CDR3 bases are TGTGCCATCAGTGAGTCGAGCCGAGAGCAGTACTTC.

This clonotype was seen many times. In DNA, the CDR3 is TGTGCCAGCAGCCCGGGACAGGGGGAAACTGAAGCTTTCTTT. It codes for CASSPGQGETEAFF. The rearrangement uses TRBV12-3 or TRBV12-4 and TRBJ1-1; 11 nucleotides align to TRBD1. The J segment lost 5 bases and the V segment lost 6 bases, leaving 5 bases of the junction unmatched. The CDR3 consists of 14 residues.

Only a few counts were recorded for this clonotype. The rearrangement uses TRBV7-2 and TRBJ2-2; D unclear. With 3 bases removed from V and 7 bases from J, the gap between germline ends came to 15 bases. The germline gives CDR1 SGHTA, CDR2 FQGNSA. The CDR3 has 15 amino acids. The CDR3 is CASSFLGGAGGELFF. CDR3 DNA sequence: TGTGCCAGCAGCTTTTTGGGCGGCGCCGGCGGGGAGCTGTTTTTT.

Ten or more counts support this clonotype. The chain joins TRBV7-2 to TRBJ2-7; D perhaps matches TRBD2 (6 bases). V lost 5 bases to trimming and J lost 3 bases, with 11 bases between them. CDR3 size: 13 residues. Per germline, CDR1 SGHTA and CDR2 FQGNSA. The CDR3 sequence is CASSPPTSYEQYF. CDR3 nucleotide sequence: TGTGCCAGCAGCCCCCCGACTAGCTACGAGCAGTACTTC.

This chain links TRBV29-1 with TRBJ2-4; 9 bases align to TRBD1. The DNA matches TRBJ2-7 better at its end, which makes the J call doubtful. CDR1 and CDR2 from the germline V gene are SQVTM and ANQGSEA. This CDR3 spans 14 amino acids. The CDR3 DNA follows: TGCAGCGTTTCCGAAGGACAGGGGAGGAACGAGCAGTACTTC. The encoded protein is CSVSEGQGRNEQYF.

This clonotype was seen a handful of times. This chain joins TRBV28 and TRBJ1-5; D not resolved. V was cut by 8 bases and J by 5 bases, with 10 bases left in between. CDR1 MDHEN and CDR2 SYDVKM come from the germline V gene. The CDR3 has 12 residues. The DNA for the CDR3 is TGTGCCAGCGGAGAAAGGTATCAGCCCCAGCATTTT. Encoded protein: CASGERYQPQHF.

The rearrangement uses TRBV20-1 and TRBJ2-1, with TRBD1 matching over 12 bases. The V gene's germline CDR1 is DFQATT and CDR2 SNEGSKA (reference sequence). This CDR3 is 21 amino acids long. The junction had 20 bases not matched to a gene; V was cut back by 5 bases and J by 0 bases. Here the CDR3 reads CSASGTGGAKGPWSSYNEQFF. The CDR3 nucleotides read TGCAGTGCTTCCGGGACAGGGGGCGCGAAGGGACCCTGGAGCTCCTACAATGAGCAGTTCTTC.

The rearrangement joins TRBV30 to TRBJ2-5, with D perhaps TRBD2 (5 bases). Trimming pared 2 bases from V and 9 bases from J, leaving 16 bases between. This CDR3 comprises 13 residues. Germline V gene sequence: CDR1 GTSNPN, CDR2 SVGIG (reference sequence). The CDR3 DNA is TGTGCCTGGAGTTTAAGCGGCCTATCGCCCCAGTACTTC. Translated: CAWSLSGLSPQYF.

A note on this clonotype: Given a much more abundant clone one base away, this may be a read error. This chain joins TRBV12-5 and TRBJ2-4; D ambiguous. The germline CDR1 and CDR2 sequences are LGHNT and FRNRAP. The CDR3 runs 11 residues. Trimming shortened V by 6 bases and J by 13 bases, and 13 bases separated the two germline ends. The CDR3 protein is CASGGTNEQYF. As DNA, the CDR3 is TGTGCTAGTGGGGGCACCAATGAGCAGTACTTC.

Many counts were recorded for this clonotype. The V gene is TRBV3-1, the J gene TRBJ2-1; possible D gene TRBD2, 5 bases. This CDR3 spans 13 amino acids. Trimming removed 1 base from V and 6 bases from J, with 7 bases in between. Germline values: CDR1 LGHDT, CDR2 YNNKEL (reference sequence). The CDR3 DNA reads TGTGCCAGCAGCCAAGCTAGCAGCAATGAGCAGTTCTTC. Its translation: CASSQASSNEQFF.

This clonotype was seen many times. The V call is TRBV28, the J call TRBJ2-2; D is unclear. The germline V and J ends were trimmed by 4 bases and 4 bases, with 10 bases remaining between them. Looked up from germline, CDR1 is MDHEN and CDR2 is SYDVKM. The CDR3 is 14 amino acids. The CDR3 sequence: CASSWARVTGELFF. CDR3 DNA sequence: TGTGCCAGCAGTTGGGCTCGAGTCACCGGGGAGCTGTTTTTT.

The chain employs TRBV4-1 and TRBJ2-5; D gene ambiguous. The V gene lost 5 bases and the J gene lost 4 bases, with 17 bases spanning the gap. Looked up from germline, CDR1 is MGHRA and CDR2 is YSYEKL. The CDR3 is 15 residues long. The CDR3 DNA follows: TGCGCCAGCAGCGCCGGACCGGCGCTAGGAGAGACCCAGTACTTC. Translated: CASSAGPALGETQYF.

Turning to this clonotype: A much larger clone is a single base away; this may be a read error. The V and J genes are TRBV7-2 and TRBJ1-1, with D tentatively TRBD1 (5 bases). In germline, CDR1 is SGHTA, CDR2 FQGNSA. There are 18 residues in the CDR3. Trimming cost V 1 base and J 5 bases, with 23 bases left between them. The DNA for the CDR3 is TGTGCCAGCAGCTTAGTATCCGGAGGGGTCGAATGGAGGACTGAAGCTTTCTTT. The encoded protein is CASSLVSGGVEWRTEAFF.

This clonotype was observed a few times. V is TRBV18 and J is TRBJ2-7; 10 bases agree with TRBD1. The V gene end was trimmed by 3 bases and the J gene end by 6 bases; junction bases not matched to a gene: 2. Germline V gene lookup returns CDR1 KGHSH and CDR2 LQKENI. This CDR3 is 13 amino acids long. CDR3 in amino acids: CASSPGQGTEQYF. The CDR3 nucleotides read TGTGCCAGCTCACCGGGACAGGGGACCGAGCAGTACTTC.

Regarding this clonotype: Being one base from a much bigger clone, this may be a read error. This rearrangement joins TRBV5-1 to TRBJ2-3; D possibly corresponds to TRBD1 (6 bases). CDR1 and CDR2 from the germline V gene are SGHRS and YFSETQ. Trimming took 7 bases from V and 2 from J, leaving 17 bases between them. The CDR3 runs 15 residues. The CDR3 region has the DNA TGCGCCAGCGGAACAGGGTTAGACAACACAGATACGCAGTATTTT. Residues: CASGTGLDNTDTQYF.

The chain links TRBV24-1 to TRBJ2-5, with D possibly being TRBD1 or TRBD2 (6 bases each). The CDR3 covers 16 residues. CDR1 is KGHDR and CDR2 is SFDVKD in the germline V gene. V was shortened by 9 bases and J by 11 bases, with 30 bases between the two germline ends. The CDR3 loop is CATGTTREKGGNEQYF. The CDR3 DNA reads TGTGCCACCGGTACGACGAGGGAGAAAGGGGGGAATGAGCAGTACTTC.

This clonotype was detected only a few times. The V call is TRBV12-3 or TRBV12-4, the J call TRBJ1-6; the D gene is possibly TRBD1 (6 bases). The V end was cut by 10 bases, the J end by 6 bases, with 13 bases between. This CDR3 is 13 amino acids long. This CDR3 is CATAGGPNSPLHF. CDR3 DNA: TGTGCCACCGCCGGGGGGCCTAATTCACCCCTCCACTTT.

This chain joins TRBV20-1 and TRBJ1-1; maybe TRBD1 (5 bases). The CDR3 has 15 amino acids. Trimming shortened V by 2 bases and J by 7 bases, and 20 bases separated the two germline ends. From germline, CDR1 is DFQATT and CDR2 SNEGSKA (reference sequence). The CDR3 here is CSARRGSGGSIEAFF. The DNA of the CDR3 is TGCAGTGCTAGACGGGGGTCGGGGGGAAGCATTGAAGCTTTCTTT.

The sample holds a few counts of this clonotype. A much larger clone sits a single nucleotide away, making a read error possible. The chain couples TRBV15 to TRBJ1-2; possibly TRBD1 for D (5 bases). Trimming removed 0 bases at V and 4 bases at J, with 12 bases between. The CDR3 extends over 15 amino acids. CDR1 and CDR2 from the germline V gene are LNHNV and YYDKDF (reference sequence). The CDR3 loop is CATSRDGDGRYGYTF. DNA of the CDR3: TGTGCCACCAGCAGAGATGGGGACGGCCGCTATGGCTACACCTTC.